This T cell receptor beta chain appears in the sequencing data of a study of PD-1 blockade in classical Hodgkin lymphoma. Overall study findings and caveats: After ASCT, patients who started nivolumab under 1 year later were excluded. Complete responders' diversity at baseline resembled that of newly diagnosed patients.

Specified time point: cycle 4 day 1 (C4D1), after less than seven weeks of nivolumab. All patients relapsed after autologous stem cell transplantation, and brentuximab vedotin exposure varied. Negative magnetic selection isolated CD4+ T cells from thawed PBMCs. The patients, who had relapsed/refractory classical Hodgkin lymphoma, achieved best responses of complete response, partial response or progressive disease. Remarks on this clone: What it binds is unknown.

The length of the CDR3 is 15 residues. Trimming left V 5 bases short and J 4 bases short, with 16 bases between. Germline CDR1 and CDR2: MNHEY and SMNVEV (reference sequence). Clones were sequenced by immunoSEQ multiplex PCR, and TCRdb holds only the in-frame ones, with some missing. Among tens of thousands of clones listed, around 87% were seen once. The rearrangement joins TRBV27 to TRBJ2-3; D gene uncertain. Sequenced material: CD4+ T cells from blood, taken before the fourth cycle of nivolumab. The clonotype was recovered from a human donor with classical Hodgkin lymphoma. CDR3 region: CASSPERLHSDTQYF. As DNA, the CDR3 is TGTGCCAGCAGTCCGGAAAGACTCCACTCAGATACGCAGTATTTT.